Listed below are T cell receptor beta chains from one sample, sequenced in a study of blood T cell repertoires in COVID-19. Method: immunoSEQ multiplex PCR; TCRdb's copy keeps in-frame clones and lacks some. The data contain about 170,000 clones, approximately 82% of them singletons. The sequenced sample consisted of peripheral blood. These receptors were obtained from a woman in her 70s who had recovered from COVID-19. CDR3s include the opening cysteine and the closing phenylalanine or tryptophan. The D gene is left open where the match is weak. Clone sizes are given selectively: once, few, many, or a class where the clone is expanded.

size	V	J	D	DNA	CDR3
.	TRBV7-9	TRBJ1-2	.	TGTGCCAGCAGCCCCCTGGGCGGGGTTAACTATGGCTACACCTTC	CASSPLGGVNYGYTF
.	TRBV3-1/TRBV3-2	TRBJ1-1	.	TGTGCCAGCAGCCAAATGGGGGGGGTTACTGAAGCTTTCTTT	CASSQMGGVTEAFF
.	TRBV5-4	TRBJ1-2	.	TGTGCCAGCACCCGCGGGCCTCCAGACCCTGGCTATGGCTACACCTTC	CASTRGPPDPGYGYTF
.	TRBV14	TRBJ2-1	TRBD1	TGTGCCAGCAGCCCCTTGGGGACAGGCTCCTACAATGAGCAGTTCTTC	CASSPLGTGSYNEQFF
few	TRBV7-9	TRBJ1-5	TRBD1	TGTGCCAGCAGCCGGGGGACAGAAGGACAGCCCCAGCATTTT	CASSRGTEGQPQHF
.	TRBV5-1	TRBJ2-3	.	TGCGCCAGCAGCCCCAGACGCCGCATTGGGGGGGATACGCAGTATTTT	CASSPRRRIGGDTQYF
.	TRBV2	TRBJ2-4	.	TGTGCCAGCAGTGTCAGGGTCGCCAAAAACATTCAGTACTTC	CASSVRVAKNIQYF
once	TRBV30	TRBJ1-1	TRBD1	TGTGCCTGGAGTAGGGGGACAGGGCCATCTCTCACGAGAGCTTTCTTT	CAWSRGTGPSLTRAFF
.	TRBV4-2	TRBJ1-1	.	TGTGCCAGCAGCCACCCGGGAGCTGGGGGGACTGAAGCTTTCTTT	CASSHPGAGGTEAFF
.	TRBV28	TRBJ1-4	.	TGTGCCAGCAGTACCTTCTGGGAGTCAACTAATGAAAAACTGTTTTTT	CASSTFWESTNEKLFF